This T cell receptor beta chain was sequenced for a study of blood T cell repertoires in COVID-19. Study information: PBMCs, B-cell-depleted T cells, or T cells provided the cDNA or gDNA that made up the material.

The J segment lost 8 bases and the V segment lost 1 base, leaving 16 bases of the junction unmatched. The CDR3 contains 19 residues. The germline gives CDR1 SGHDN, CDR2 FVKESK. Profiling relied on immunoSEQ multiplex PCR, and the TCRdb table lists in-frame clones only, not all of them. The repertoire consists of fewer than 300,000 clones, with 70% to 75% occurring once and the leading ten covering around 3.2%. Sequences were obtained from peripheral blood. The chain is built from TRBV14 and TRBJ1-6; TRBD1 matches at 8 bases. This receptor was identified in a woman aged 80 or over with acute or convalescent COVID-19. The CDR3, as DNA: TGTGCCAGCAGCCAAGTTCCAGACCGGAGAAGACAGGGGTATTCACCCCTCCACTTT. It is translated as CASSQVPDRRRQGYSPLHF.